The clone carrying this T cell receptor beta chain was observed a single time. The antigen is unknown. Healthy controls were blood donor buffy coats. V dropped 4 bases and J dropped 0 bases, with 17 bases sitting between them. Germline-derived CDR1 and CDR2 are SGHKS and YYEKEE (reference sequence). The CDR3 has 16 residues. The data were obtained in a study of STAT5B mutations in CD4+ large granular lymphocyte leukemia. As for the study in general: Healthy donors showed HLA-associated enrichment of the CDR3 'QG' motif.

Overall study findings and caveats: Without putative leukemic clones, patient CD4-sorted repertoires remained more clonal than healthy CD4+ repertoires.

The data were produced by immunoSEQ multiplex PCR, yet TCRdb's version contains in-frame clones alone and is incomplete. The table has 30,000 to 40,000 clones, less than 85% seen once. The rearrangement uses TRBV5-5 and TRBJ2-7; TRBD1 or TRBD2 may be the D gene (5 bases each). The TCR originated in a human donor in good health. Sequencing was done on a sample of CD4+ T cells from blood buffy coats. For the CDR3, the DNA is TGTGCCAGCAGCCAAGGGACGGGCGCTAGCTCCTACGAGCAGTACTTC. This encodes CASSQGTGASSYEQYF. Supplemented by reference TRBV5-5 and TRBJ2-7, the full variable domain reads DAGVTQSPTHLIKTRGQQVTLRCSPISGHKSVSWYQQVLGQGPQFIFQYYEKEERGRGNFPDRFSARQFPNYSSELNVNALLLGDSALYLCASSQGTGASSYEQYFGPGTRLTVT.